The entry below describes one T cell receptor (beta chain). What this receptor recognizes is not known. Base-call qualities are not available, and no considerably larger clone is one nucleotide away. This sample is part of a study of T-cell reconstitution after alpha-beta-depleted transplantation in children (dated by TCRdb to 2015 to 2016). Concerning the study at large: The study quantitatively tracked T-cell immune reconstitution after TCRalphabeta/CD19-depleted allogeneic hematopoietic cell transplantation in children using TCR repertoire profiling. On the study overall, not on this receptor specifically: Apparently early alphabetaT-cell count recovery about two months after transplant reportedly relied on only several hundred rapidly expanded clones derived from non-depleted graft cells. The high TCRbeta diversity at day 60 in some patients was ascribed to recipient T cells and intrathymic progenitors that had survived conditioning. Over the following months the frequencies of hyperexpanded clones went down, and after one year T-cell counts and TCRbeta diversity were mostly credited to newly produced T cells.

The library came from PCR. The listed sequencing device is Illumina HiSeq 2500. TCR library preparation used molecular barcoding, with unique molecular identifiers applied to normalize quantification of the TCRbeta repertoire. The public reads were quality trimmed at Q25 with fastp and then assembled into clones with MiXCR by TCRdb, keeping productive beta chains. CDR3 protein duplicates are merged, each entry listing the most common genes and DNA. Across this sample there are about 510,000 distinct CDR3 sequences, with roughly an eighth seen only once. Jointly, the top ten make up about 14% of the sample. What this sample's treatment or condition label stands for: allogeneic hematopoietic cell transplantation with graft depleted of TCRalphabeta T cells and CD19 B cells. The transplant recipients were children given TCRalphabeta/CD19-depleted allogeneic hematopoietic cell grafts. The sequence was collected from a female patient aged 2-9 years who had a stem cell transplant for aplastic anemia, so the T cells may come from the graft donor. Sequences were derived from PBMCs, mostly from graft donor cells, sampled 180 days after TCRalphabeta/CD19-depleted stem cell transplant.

The sequence in DNA is TGTGCCAGCAGCGTATACCGGACGGAGAACACCGGGGAGCTGTTTTTT. Protein translation: CASSVYRTENTGELFF. The V and J genes are TRBV9 and TRBJ2-2, with no reliable assignment of the D segment. V is clipped by 1 base and J by 1 base, and the sequence between their germline boundaries is 11 bases long. The CDR3, cysteine through phenylalanine, is 16 amino acids long. Only CDR3 DNA is held: 48 bases, read in frame from base 1. CDR1 SGDLS and CDR2 YYNGEE were looked up in the germline V gene.